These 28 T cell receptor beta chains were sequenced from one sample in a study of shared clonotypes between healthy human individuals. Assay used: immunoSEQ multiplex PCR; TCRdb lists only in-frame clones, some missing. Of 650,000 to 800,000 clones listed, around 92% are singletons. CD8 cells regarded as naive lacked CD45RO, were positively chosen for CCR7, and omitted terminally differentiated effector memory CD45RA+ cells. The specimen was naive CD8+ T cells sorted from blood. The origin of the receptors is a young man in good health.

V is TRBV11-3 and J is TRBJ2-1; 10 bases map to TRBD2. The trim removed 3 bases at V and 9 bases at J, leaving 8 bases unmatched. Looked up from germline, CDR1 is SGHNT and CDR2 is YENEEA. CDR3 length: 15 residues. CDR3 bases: TGTGCCAGCAGCTTCGCTAGCGGGAGTGACGGTGAGCAGTTCTTC. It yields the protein CASSFASGSDGEQFF.

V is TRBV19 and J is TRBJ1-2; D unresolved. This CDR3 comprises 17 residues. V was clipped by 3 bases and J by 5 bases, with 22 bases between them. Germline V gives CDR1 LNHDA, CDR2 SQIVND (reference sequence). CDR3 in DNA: TGTGCCAGTAGTATTCCCGTCCAATGGCAGAAGTTTTATGGCTACACCTTC. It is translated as CASSIPVQWQKFYGYTF.

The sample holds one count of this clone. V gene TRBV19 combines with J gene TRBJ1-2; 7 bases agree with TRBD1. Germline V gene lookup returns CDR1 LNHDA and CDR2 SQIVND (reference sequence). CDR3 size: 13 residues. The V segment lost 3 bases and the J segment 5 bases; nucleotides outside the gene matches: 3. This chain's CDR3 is CASSIQTGYGYTF. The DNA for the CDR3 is TGTGCCAGTAGTATTCAGACAGGGTATGGCTACACCTTC. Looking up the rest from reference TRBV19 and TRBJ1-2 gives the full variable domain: DGGITQSPKYLFRKEGQNVTLSCEQNLNHDAMYWYRQDPGQGLRLIYYSQIVNDFQKGDIAEGYSVSREKKESFPLTVTSAQKNPTAFYLCASSIQTGYGYTFGSGTRLTVV.

The CDR3 DNA follows: TGTGCCAGCAGACCGGGACTAGCGGGAGAAAGTGGCGAGCAGTACTTC. Translation gives CASRPGLAGESGEQYF. V and J are TRBV5-4 and TRBJ2-7; TRBD2 aligns across 14 bases. This CDR3 spans 16 amino acids. The V gene end was trimmed by 5 bases and the J gene end by 6 bases; junction bases not matched to a gene: 10. Germline CDR1 is SGHNT and CDR2 is YYREEE (reference sequence). Using reference TRBV5-4 and TRBJ2-7 for the parts outside the CDR3, the full variable domain is ETGVTQSPTHLIKTRGQQVTLRCSSQSGHNTVSWYQQALGQGPQFIFQYYREEENGRGNFPPRFSGLQFPNYSSELNVNALELDDSALYLCASRPGLAGESGEQYFGPGTRLTVT.

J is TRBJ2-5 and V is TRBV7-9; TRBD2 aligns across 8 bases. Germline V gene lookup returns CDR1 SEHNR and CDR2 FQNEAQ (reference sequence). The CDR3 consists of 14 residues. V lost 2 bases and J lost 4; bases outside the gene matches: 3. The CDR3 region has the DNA TGTGCCAGCAGCTTACTGGCGGGAGGAGAGACCCAGTACTTC. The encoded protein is CASSLLAGGETQYF.

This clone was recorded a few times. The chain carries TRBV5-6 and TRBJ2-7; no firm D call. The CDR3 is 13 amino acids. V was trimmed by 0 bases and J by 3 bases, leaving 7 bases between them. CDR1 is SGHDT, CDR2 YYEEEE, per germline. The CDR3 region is CASSLAPGYEQYF. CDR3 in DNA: TGTGCCAGCAGCTTGGCGCCGGGCTACGAGCAGTACTTC.

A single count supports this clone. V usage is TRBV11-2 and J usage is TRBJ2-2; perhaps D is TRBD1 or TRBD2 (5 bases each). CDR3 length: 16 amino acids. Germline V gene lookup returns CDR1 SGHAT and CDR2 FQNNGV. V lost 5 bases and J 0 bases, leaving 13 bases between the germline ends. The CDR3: CASSRPGRTNTGELFF. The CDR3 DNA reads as TGTGCCAGCAGCCGGCCGGGACGGACGAACACCGGGGAGCTGTTTTTT.

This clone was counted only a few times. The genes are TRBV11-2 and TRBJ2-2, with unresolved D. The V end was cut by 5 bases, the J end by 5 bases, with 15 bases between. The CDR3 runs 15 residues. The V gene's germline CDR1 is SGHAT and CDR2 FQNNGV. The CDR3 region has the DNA TGTGCCAGCAGCCTGACCGACCCCTCAACCGGGGAGCTGTTTTTT. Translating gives CASSLTDPSTGELFF.

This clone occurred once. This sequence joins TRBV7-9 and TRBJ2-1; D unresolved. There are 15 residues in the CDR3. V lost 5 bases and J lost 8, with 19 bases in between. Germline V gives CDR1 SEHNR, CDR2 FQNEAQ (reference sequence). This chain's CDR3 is CASSPSSVFVYEQFF. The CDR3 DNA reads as TGTGCCAGCAGCCCCTCGAGCGTGTTCGTATATGAGCAGTTCTTC.

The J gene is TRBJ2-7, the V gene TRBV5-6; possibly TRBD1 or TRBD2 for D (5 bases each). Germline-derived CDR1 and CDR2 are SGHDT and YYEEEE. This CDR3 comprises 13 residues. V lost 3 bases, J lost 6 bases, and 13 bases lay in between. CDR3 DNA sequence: TGTGCCAGCAGCTGGGGGACCGGCAGCGAGCAGTACTTC. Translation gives CASSWGTGSEQYF. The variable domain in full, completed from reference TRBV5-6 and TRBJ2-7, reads DAGVTQSPTHLIKTRGQQVTLRCSPKSGHDTVSWYQQALGQGPQFIFQYYEEEERQRGNFPDRFSGHQFPNYSSELNVNALLLGDSALYLCASSWGTGSEQYFGPGTRLTVT.

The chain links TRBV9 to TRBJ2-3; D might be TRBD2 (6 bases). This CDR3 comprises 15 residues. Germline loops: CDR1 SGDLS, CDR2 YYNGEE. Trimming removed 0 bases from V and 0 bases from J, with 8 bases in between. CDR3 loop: CASSVGSGSTDTQYF. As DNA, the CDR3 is TGTGCCAGCAGCGTAGGTAGCGGAAGCACAGATACGCAGTATTTT. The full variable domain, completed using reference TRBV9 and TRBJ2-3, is DSGVTQTPKHLITATGQRVTLRCSPRSGDLSVYWYQQSLDQGLQFLIQYYNGEERAKGNILERFSAQQFPDLHSELNLSSLELGDSALYFCASSVGSGSTDTQYFGPGTRLTVL.

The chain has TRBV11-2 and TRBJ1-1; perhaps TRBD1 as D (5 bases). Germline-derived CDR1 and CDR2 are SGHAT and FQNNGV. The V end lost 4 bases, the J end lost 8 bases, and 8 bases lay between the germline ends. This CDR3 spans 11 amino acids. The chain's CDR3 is CASSYQGEAFF. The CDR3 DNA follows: TGTGCCAGCAGCTACCAGGGCGAAGCTTTCTTT.

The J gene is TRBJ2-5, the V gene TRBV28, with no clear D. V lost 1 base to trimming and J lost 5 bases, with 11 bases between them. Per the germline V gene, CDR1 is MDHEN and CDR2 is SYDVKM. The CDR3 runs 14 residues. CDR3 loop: CASSLSAPRETQYF. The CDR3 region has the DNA TGTGCCAGCAGTTTATCTGCCCCCCGGGAGACCCAGTACTTC.

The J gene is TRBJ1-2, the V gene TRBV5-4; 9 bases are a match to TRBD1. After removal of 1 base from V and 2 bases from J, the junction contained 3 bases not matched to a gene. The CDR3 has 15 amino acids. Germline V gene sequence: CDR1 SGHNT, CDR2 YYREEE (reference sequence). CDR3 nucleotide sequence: TGTGCCAGCAGCTTGTATGGGACAGGGAACTATGGCTACACCTTC. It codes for CASSLYGTGNYGYTF.

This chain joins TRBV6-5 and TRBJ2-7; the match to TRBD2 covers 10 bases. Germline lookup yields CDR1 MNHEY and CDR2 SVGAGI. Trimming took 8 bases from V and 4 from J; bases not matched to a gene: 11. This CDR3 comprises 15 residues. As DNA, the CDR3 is TGTGCCAGCCAGAGAAGCGGGAGGGCGATGTACGAGCAGTACTTC. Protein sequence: CASQRSGRAMYEQYF.

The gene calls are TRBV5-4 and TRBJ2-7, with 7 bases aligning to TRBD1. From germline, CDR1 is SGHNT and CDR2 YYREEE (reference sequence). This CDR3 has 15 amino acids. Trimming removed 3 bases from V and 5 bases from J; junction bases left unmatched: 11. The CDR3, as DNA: TGTGCCAGCAGCTACCTGGGACAGAGTCCCGACGAGCAGTACTTC. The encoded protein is CASSYLGQSPDEQYF.

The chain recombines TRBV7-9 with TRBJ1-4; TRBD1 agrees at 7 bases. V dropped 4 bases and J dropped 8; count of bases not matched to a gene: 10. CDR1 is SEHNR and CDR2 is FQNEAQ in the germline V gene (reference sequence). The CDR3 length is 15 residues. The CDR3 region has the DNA TGTGCCAGCAGCTCCACAGGGGCCCGGAAGGAAAAACTGTTTTTT. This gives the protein CASSSTGARKEKLFF.

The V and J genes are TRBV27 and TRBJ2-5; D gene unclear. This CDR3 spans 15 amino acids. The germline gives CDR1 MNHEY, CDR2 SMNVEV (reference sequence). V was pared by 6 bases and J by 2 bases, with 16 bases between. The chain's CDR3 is CASSPGLLGQETQYF. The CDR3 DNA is TGTGCCAGCAGCCCCGGCCTATTGGGACAAGAGACCCAGTACTTC.

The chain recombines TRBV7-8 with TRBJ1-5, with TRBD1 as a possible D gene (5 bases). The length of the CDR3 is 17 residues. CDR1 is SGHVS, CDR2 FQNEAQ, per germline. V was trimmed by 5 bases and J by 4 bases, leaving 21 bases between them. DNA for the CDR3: TGTGCCAGCAGCCGCACCGTGGGGGGTGGTGGAAATCAGCCCCAGCATTTT. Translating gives CASSRTVGGGGNQPQHF.

DNA for the CDR3: TGTGCCAGCAGCTTAGTAGGGGGCGAGACAGATACGCAGTATTTT. This encodes CASSLVGGETDTQYF. The chain is built from TRBV13 and TRBJ2-3, with 7 nucleotides matching TRBD1. Germline V gene sequence: CDR1 PRHDT, CDR2 FYEKMQ (reference sequence). With 1 base clipped from V and 3 bases from J, the junction kept 4 bases outside the gene matches. This CDR3 is built from 15 residues. The complete variable domain, with remaining parts taken from reference TRBV13 and TRBJ2-3, reads AAGVIQSPRHLIKEKRETATLKCYPIPRHDTVYWYQQGPGQDPQFLISFYEKMQSDKGSIPDRFSAQQFSDYHSELNMSSLELGDSALYFCASSLVGGETDTQYFGPGTRLTVL.

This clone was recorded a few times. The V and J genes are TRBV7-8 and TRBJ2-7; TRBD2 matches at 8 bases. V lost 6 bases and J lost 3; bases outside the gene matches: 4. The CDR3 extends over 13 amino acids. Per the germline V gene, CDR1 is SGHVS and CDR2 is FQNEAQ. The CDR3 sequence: CASSVAGIYEQYF. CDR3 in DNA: TGTGCCAGCAGTGTAGCGGGAATCTACGAGCAGTACTTC.

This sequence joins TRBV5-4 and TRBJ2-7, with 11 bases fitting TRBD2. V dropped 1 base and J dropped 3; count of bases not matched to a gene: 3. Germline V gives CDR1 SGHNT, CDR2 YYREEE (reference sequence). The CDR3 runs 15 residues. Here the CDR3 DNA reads TGTGCCAGCAGCTTGCCCGGGACTAGCGGCTACGAGCAGTACTTC. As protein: CASSLPGTSGYEQYF.

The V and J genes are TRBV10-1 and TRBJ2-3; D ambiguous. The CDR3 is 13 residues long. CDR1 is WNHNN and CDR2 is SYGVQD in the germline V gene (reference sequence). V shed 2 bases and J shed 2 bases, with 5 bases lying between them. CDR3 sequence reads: CASSEGPTDTQYF. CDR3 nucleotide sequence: TGCGCCAGCAGTGAGGGTCCCACAGATACGCAGTATTTT.

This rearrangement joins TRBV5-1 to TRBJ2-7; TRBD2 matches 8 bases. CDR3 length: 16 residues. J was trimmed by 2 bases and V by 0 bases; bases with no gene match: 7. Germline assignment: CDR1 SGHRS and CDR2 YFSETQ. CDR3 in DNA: TGCGCCAGCAGCTTGGCCGAAGCGGGGGCGACCTACGAGCAGTACTTC. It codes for CASSLAEAGATYEQYF.

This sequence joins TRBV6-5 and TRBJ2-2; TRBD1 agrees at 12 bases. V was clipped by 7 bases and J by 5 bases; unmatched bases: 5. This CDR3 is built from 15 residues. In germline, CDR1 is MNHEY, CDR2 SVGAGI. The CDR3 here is CASNPGQGATGELFF. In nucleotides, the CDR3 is TGTGCCAGCAACCCGGGACAGGGGGCGACCGGGGAGCTGTTTTTT.

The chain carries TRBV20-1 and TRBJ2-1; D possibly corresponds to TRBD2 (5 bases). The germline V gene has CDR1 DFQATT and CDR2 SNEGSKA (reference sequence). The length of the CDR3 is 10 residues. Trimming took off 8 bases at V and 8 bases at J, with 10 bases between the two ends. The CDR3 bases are TGCAGTACGACTAAGGATGAGCAGTTCTTC. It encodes CSTTKDEQFF.

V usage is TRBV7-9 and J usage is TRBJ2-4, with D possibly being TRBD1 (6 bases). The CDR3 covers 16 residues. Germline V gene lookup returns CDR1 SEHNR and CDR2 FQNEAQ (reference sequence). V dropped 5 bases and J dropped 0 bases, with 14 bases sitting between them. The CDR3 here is CASSPPGELAKNIQYF. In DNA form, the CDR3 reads TGTGCCAGCAGCCCGCCAGGGGAGTTAGCCAAAAACATTCAGTACTTC.

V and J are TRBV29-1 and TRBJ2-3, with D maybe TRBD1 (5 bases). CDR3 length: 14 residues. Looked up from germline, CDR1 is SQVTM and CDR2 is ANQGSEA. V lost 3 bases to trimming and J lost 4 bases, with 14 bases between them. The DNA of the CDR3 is TGCAGCGTTGAGGGCCAGGGCGATGCAGATACGCAGTATTTT. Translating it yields CSVEGQGDADTQYF.